This paragraph reports one TCR beta chain. These data belong to a study of blood T cell repertoires in COVID-19. Study-wide context: T cells, B-cell-depleted T cells, or PBMCs provided the cDNA or gDNA that served as material.

Original data processing: Reference gene primer amplification gave estimated nucleated cell counts. The protocol was immunoSEQ multiplex PCR, while the TCRdb copy is restricted to in-frame clones and leaves out a portion. V and J calls and clone size follow that table, whereas D and trimming were derived from the DNA. Of fewer than 250,000 clones in the sample, about four fifths were seen once. V lost 6 bases, J lost 2 bases, and 10 bases lay in between. This CDR3 is 13 amino acids long. CDR1 WNHNN and CDR2 SYGVQD come from the germline V gene (reference sequence). Participant age was about 18 to 100 years, and participants resided in fewer than 30 US areas. Assignment of participants to cohorts was predicated upon participant-reported clinical history.

The sequenced sample consisted of PBMCs or T cells enriched from blood (not recorded which). The sequence derives from a woman between 40 and 55 years old who had been exposed to COVID-19. The chain is built from TRBV10-1 and TRBJ2-5, with D possibly being TRBD2 (6 bases). Written as DNA, the CDR3 is TGCGCCAGCAGGGAGCGGGTGCAAGAGACCCAGTACTTC. The encoded protein is CASRERVQETQYF.